This entry describes one T cell receptor beta chain. Its antigen is not identified. Preparation of the TCRbeta library was carried out with unique molecular identifiers. TCRdb re-called the PCR reads through MiXCR, storing one row per CDR3 protein. The repertoire holds roughly 570,000 distinct CDR3 sequences, with 27% as singletons. These data are taken from a study of T-cell reconstitution after alpha-beta-depleted transplantation in children. Findings and caveats of the study: Two months or so post-transplant, alpha-beta T cells reportedly derived from several hundred expanded graft clones. T-cell counts and diversity at one year following transplant were attributed mainly to newly produced T cells.

The CDR3 spans 13 residues. Trimming pared 0 bases from V and 7 bases from J, leaving 12 bases between. Germline V gives CDR1 DFQATT, CDR2 SNEGSKA (reference sequence). This clonotype was obtained from a boy in the first two years of life with Wiskott-Aldrich syndrome, due to receive a stem cell transplant. The gene calls are TRBV20-1 and TRBJ2-5, with a weak D call TRBD2 (6 bases). The sequenced sample was PBMCs, obtained before TCRalphabeta/CD19-depleted stem cell transplant. For the CDR3, the DNA is TGCAGTGCTAGAGATCGGCGGGAAGGGACCCAGTACTTC. Translating it yields CSARDRREGTQYF.